This TCR beta chain derives from a study of blood T cell repertoires in COVID-19. Patients at the Seattle site were enrolled during active infection and followed longitudinally. From germline, CDR1 is SQVTM and CDR2 ANQGSEA. The CDR3 contains 13 residues. J gave up 9 bases and V 2 bases, and 4 bases lay outside the gene matches. Method: immunoSEQ multiplex PCR; TCRdb's copy keeps in-frame clones and lacks some. The sample consists of more than 350,000 clones, 80% to 90% of them appearing once. The chain recombines TRBV29-1 with TRBJ2-1, with 10 bases matching TRBD1. The source is a woman aged 25 to 39 with COVID-19, enrolled during active disease. Source material: peripheral blood. CDR3 amino acids: CSVERQGAGEQFF. The CDR3, as DNA: TGCAGCGTTGAACGACAGGGGGCAGGTGAGCAGTTCTTC.